This entry describes one TCR beta chain. There are 14 residues in the CDR3. The germline V and J ends were trimmed by 6 bases and 2 bases, with 13 bases remaining between them. Per the germline V gene, CDR1 is MNHEY and CDR2 is SMNVEV (reference sequence). These data are taken from a study of chemoradiotherapy in HPV16-positive cancers. Some clones are missing from TCRdb's copy, which holds only in-frame ones; the method was immunoSEQ multiplex PCR. Among over a thousand clones listed, around 80% were seen once. The sequenced sample was tumor tissue, obtained from a patient who underwent chemoradiotherapy. This chain joins TRBV27 and TRBJ2-5; D perhaps matches TRBD1 (5 bases). The TCR originated in a human donor with HPV-associated anogenital cancer. CDR3 sequence: CASRSHRFQETQYF. The CDR3 DNA is TGTGCCAGCAGATCCCACAGGTTTCAAGAGACCCAGTACTTC.